The TCR beta chain described here comes from a study of regulatory and conventional T cells in RAG deficiency. Repertoires were generated with immunoSEQ multiplex PCR, while TCRdb's copy carries only in-frame clones and drops some. Among some 31,000 clones, over 90% were seen once, and the ten largest hold over 0.15%. Genomic DNA came from blood conventional CD4+ T cells gated CD25-low CD127-high. The CDR3 extends over 14 amino acids. V was clipped by 1 base and J by 7 bases, with 11 bases between them. Per germline, CDR1 MRHNA and CDR2 SNTAGT. The sample was also reused in another study, on regulatory T cells. From that second work: The primer mix had 52 TRBV and 13 TRBJ primers.

The V and J genes are TRBV6-4 and TRBJ2-1, with D unclear. The sequence came from a human donor in good health. The specimen sequenced was CD25- CD4+ T cells sorted from blood. The CDR3 region has the DNA TGTGCCAGCAGTGACTATCCGAACACAAATGAGCAGTTCTTC. Its translation is CASSDYPNTNEQFF.